The clone carrying this T cell receptor beta chain has more than one count but fewer than ten. The data originate from a study of regulatory T cells in long-lasting Graves disease. Time point given: newly diagnosed GD, antithyroid drugs for less than 3 months. Following extraction of RNA from PBMCs, that RNA was used to make the TCR library. Sequencing libraries for TCR beta were prepared with iRepertoire HTBI primers and Arm-PCR of CDR3 regions. TCRdb passed the multiplex PCR reads through MiXCR, listing each CDR3 protein once. The sample carries about 400,000 distinct CDR3 sequences, 14% to 15% recorded once. The V end was cut by 2 bases, the J end by 0 bases, with 8 bases between. Germline V gene sequence: CDR1 KGHDR, CDR2 SFDVKD. The length of the CDR3 is 15 residues. This sample was shared with a second study, whose subject was T cells in Graves' hyperthyroidism and ophthalmopathy. From that report: On the basis of clinical symptoms, serum thyroxine and TRAb, thyroid ultrasound and orbital computed tomography, diagnoses were made.

The source material was peripheral blood mononuclear cells (PBMCs), sampled at new diagnosis, from a patient treated with antithyroid drugs. The TCR originated in a woman in her 40s with Graves disease. The rearrangement joins TRBV24-1 to TRBJ2-3, with no clear D. In DNA form, the CDR3 reads TGTGCCACCAGTGATTCAGGCACTAGCACAGATACGCAGTATTTT. It encodes CATSDSGTSTDTQYF.